The rows below give T cell receptor beta chains drawn from one sample of a study of PD-1 blockade in classical Hodgkin lymphoma. Clones were sequenced by immunoSEQ multiplex PCR, and TCRdb holds only the in-frame ones, with some missing. The table lists approximately 15,000 clones, 87% of them singletons. What was sequenced was peripheral blood mononuclear cells (PBMCs). The receptors were gathered from a human donor with classical Hodgkin lymphoma. Each CDR3 is given without its conserved first and last residue.

CDR3aa: ASSGQPNTGELF
len: 12
v_gene: TRBV6-4
j_gene: TRBJ2-2

CDR3aa: ASSLGDGGNTEAF
len: 13
v_gene: TRBV5-1
j_gene: TRBJ1-1

CDR3aa: ASSIDPSGSRGPNEQF
len: 16
v_gene: TRBV19
j_gene: TRBJ2-1

CDR3aa: ASSPGATRAAGTQY
len: 14
v_gene: TRBV7-2
j_gene: TRBJ2-5

CDR3aa: ASSHDGIYGYT
len: 11
v_gene: TRBV28
j_gene: TRBJ1-2

CDR3aa: ASSRQGTQPQH
len: 11
v_gene: TRBV6-5
j_gene: TRBJ1-5

CDR3aa: AISDTGGDVHEQY
len: 13
v_gene: TRBV10-3
j_gene: TRBJ2-7

CDR3aa: ASSLAGRGETQY
len: 12
v_gene: TRBV7-2
j_gene: TRBJ2-5

CDR3aa: ASSVSTGVGETQY
len: 13
v_gene: TRBV6-5
j_gene: TRBJ2-5

CDR3aa: AISDLAGGTDTQY
len: 13
v_gene: TRBV10-3
j_gene: TRBJ2-3

CDR3aa: SVEGGTGKGGTQY
len: 13
v_gene: TRBV29-1
j_gene: TRBJ2-5

CDR3aa: ASSPIGGGPSNEQF
len: 14
v_gene: TRBV27
j_gene: TRBJ2-1

CDR3aa: ASTRTGNPEAF
len: 11
v_gene: TRBV2
j_gene: TRBJ1-1

CDR3aa: ASSFSENIQY
len: 10
v_gene: TRBV11-2
j_gene: TRBJ2-4

CDR3aa: ASSRRSTGPGSGYT
len: 14
v_gene: TRBV14
j_gene: TRBJ1-2

CDR3aa: ASSTIAGGGYEQY
len: 13
v_gene: TRBV19
j_gene: TRBJ2-7

CDR3aa: AWSVKSIRSTEAF
len: 13
v_gene: TRBV30
j_gene: TRBJ1-1

CDR3aa: ASSFTSPDTQY
len: 11
v_gene: TRBV7-8
j_gene: TRBJ2-3

CDR3aa: ASSSGWDSYEQY
len: 12
v_gene: TRBV5-1
j_gene: TRBJ2-7

CDR3aa: ASSFTTGVNTGELF
len: 14
v_gene: TRBV13
j_gene: TRBJ2-2

CDR3aa: ASSFSEDREY
len: 10
v_gene: TRBV11-2
j_gene: TRBJ2-7

CDR3aa: ASSPRTNGADTQY
len: 13
v_gene: TRBV18
j_gene: TRBJ2-3

CDR3aa: ASSLQGGGPSYGYT
len: 14
v_gene: TRBV18
j_gene: TRBJ1-2

CDR3aa: ASSYGLLETQY
len: 11
v_gene: TRBV6-6
j_gene: TRBJ2-5

CDR3aa: ASSMRETQY
len: 9
v_gene: TRBV28
j_gene: TRBJ2-5

CDR3aa: SFLPGPSTESIY
len: 12
v_gene: TRBV29-1
j_gene: TRBJ1-3